This TCR beta chain came from a study of CD8 T cells in ankylosing spondylitis. Germline CDR1 reads LNHDA; CDR2 reads SQIVND (reference sequence). Unmatched junction bases numbered 5, after V lost 7 bases and J lost 1 base. The CDR3 is 15 residues long. Researchers built TCR beta libraries using quantitative 5'-RACE with molecular barcodes. TCRdb passed the 5' RACE reads through MiXCR, listing each CDR3 protein once. The table shows over 700,000 distinct CDR3 sequences, with 19% occurring only once. With respect to this clonotype: Its matching antigen is unknown.

Whole-study results and caveats: Researchers reportedly found disease-linked clones significantly enriched in matched ankylosing spondylitis synovial fluid. One TCR beta motif, made up of under ten highly homologous variants, appeared characteristic of ankylosing spondylitis blood.

The clonotype originates from a male donor with ankylosing spondylitis. Sequenced material: blood, either unsorted or a sorted T cell fraction (not recorded which). The chain uses TRBV19 and TRBJ2-2; 8 bases line up with TRBD1. Written as DNA, the CDR3 is TGTGCCAGTAAGGGAACAGGGGGGAACACCGGGGAGCTGTTTTTT. It codes for CASKGTGGNTGELFF.